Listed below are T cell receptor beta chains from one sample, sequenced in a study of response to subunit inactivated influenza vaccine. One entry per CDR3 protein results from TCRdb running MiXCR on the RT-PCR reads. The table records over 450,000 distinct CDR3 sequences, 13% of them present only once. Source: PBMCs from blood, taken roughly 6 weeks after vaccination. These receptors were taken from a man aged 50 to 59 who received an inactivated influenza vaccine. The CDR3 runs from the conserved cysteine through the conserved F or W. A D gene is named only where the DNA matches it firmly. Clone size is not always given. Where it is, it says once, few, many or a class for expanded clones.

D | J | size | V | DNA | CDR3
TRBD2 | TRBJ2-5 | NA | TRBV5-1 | TGCGCCAGCAGCTTGTCCCGACTTAGCGGGCAAGAGACCCAGTACTTC | CASSLSRLSGQETQYF
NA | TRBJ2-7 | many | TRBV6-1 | TGTGCCAGCAGTGGAGACTACGAGCAGTACTTC | CASSGDYEQYF
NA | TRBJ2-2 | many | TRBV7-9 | TGTGCCAGCAGCTGGAGGGCTAGTGGTTCCGGGGAGCTGTTTTTT | CASSWRASGSGELFF
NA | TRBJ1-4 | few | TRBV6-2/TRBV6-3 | TGTGCCAGCAGTGACGGCCGGGGACGAAAAGGGGAAAAACTGTTTTTT | CASSDGRGRKGEKLFF
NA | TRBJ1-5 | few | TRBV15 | TGTGCCACCAGCAGAGATATAGGGGATAGCAATCAGCCCCAGCATTTT | CATSRDIGDSNQPQHF
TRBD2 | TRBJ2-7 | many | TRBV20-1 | TGCAGTGCTCTCGTCGGACTAGCGAAGTACGAGCAGTACTTC | CSALVGLAKYEQYF
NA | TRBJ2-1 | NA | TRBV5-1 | TGCGCCAGCAGCTTGCTCGGGACAACCGGGGCCTACAATGAGCAGTTCTTC | CASSLLGTTGAYNEQFF
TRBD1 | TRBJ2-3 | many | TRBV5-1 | TGCGCCAGCAGCTCGACAGGGGGCGCAGATACGCAGTATTTT | CASSSTGGADTQYF
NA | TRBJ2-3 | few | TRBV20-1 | TGCAGTGCCAGAAGAACGGGCACAGATACGCAGTATTTT | CSARRTGTDTQYF
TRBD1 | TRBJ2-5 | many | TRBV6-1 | TGTGCCAGCAGCCCGGGACAGGGATGGGCCTACCAAGAGACCCAGTACTTC | CASSPGQGWAYQETQYF
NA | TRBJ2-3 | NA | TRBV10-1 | TGCGCCAGCAGTGAGTCGATTAGTCATACGCAGTATTTT | CASSESISHTQYF
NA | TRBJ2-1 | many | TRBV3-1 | TGTGCCACGAGGCAGGGATATGGTGATGAGCAGTTCTTC | CATRQGYGDEQFF
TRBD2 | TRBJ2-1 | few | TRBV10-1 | TGCGCCAGCAGTTCCGGGACTAGCGGGGTTGGTGAGCAGTTCTTC | CASSSGTSGVGEQFF
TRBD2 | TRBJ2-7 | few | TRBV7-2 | TGTGCCAGCAGCCCGGTAGCGGGGGGCCGGTACGAGCAGTACTTC | CASSPVAGGRYEQYF
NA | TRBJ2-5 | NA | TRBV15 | TGTGCCACCAGCAGGTACGGGCAGCAAGAGACCCAGTACTTC | CATSRYGQQETQYF
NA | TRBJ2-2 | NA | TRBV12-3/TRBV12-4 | TGTGCCAGCAGTTCGATAGACCCTTACACCGGGGAGCTGTTTTTT | CASSSIDPYTGELFF
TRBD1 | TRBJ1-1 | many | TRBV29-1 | TGCAGCGTGACAGGGGTGGACGTGGCTTTCTTT | CSVTGVDVAFF
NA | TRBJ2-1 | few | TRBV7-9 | TGTGCCAGCAGCTTAGGCGACGGATACAACAATGAGCAGTTCTTC | CASSLGDGYNNEQFF
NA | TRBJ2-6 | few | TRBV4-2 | TGTGCCAGCAGCCAAGGGTGGGGGGCCTCTGGGGCCAACGTCCTGACTTTC | CASSQGWGASGANVLTF
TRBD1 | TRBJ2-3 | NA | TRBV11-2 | TGTGCCAGCAGCTCCCGACAGGGCTACACAGATACGCAGTATTTT | CASSSRQGYTDTQYF
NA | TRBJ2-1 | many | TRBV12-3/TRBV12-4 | TGTGCCAGCAGTCAAACCCCCCGGGATGAGCAGTTCTTC | CASSQTPRDEQFF
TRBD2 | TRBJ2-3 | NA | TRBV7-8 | TGTGCCAGCAGCTCGTCCGGGACTACGTATTCTAGCACAGATACGCAGTATTTT | CASSSSGTTYSSTDTQYF
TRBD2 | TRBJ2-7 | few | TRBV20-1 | TGCAGTGCTCCTGAGCGGGAGCATACCTACGAGCAGTACTTC | CSAPEREHTYEQYF
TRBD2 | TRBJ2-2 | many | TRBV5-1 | TGCGCCAGCAGCTCAGGAGCGGGGCGGGGGAGCACCGGGGAGCTGTTTTTT | CASSSGAGRGSTGELFF
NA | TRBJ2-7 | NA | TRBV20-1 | TGCAGTGCTAACCATTTAGCGCGGGTCTCCTACGAGCAGTACTTC | CSANHLARVSYEQYF
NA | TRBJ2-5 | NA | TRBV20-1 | TGCAGTGCTAGAGATCCCTCACGGGAGAGGGGTGAGACCCAGTACTTC | CSARDPSRERGETQYF
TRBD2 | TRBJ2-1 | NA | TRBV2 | TGTGCCTTCAGTTTACCCGGACTAGCGGGGGACTCCTACAATGAGCAGTTCTTC | CAFSLPGLAGDSYNEQFF
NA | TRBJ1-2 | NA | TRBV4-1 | TGCGCCAGCAGCCAAGAGGTACTGGGAGGCTACACCTTC | CASSQEVLGGYTF
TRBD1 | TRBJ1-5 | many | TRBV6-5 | TGTGCCAGCAGTTACCCGAACAATCCAGGGGGTTTGAATCAGCCCCAGCATTTT | CASSYPNNPGGLNQPQHF